This passage covers 12 T cell receptor beta chains from one sample sequenced in a study of beta chain features in type 1 diabetes. Study-wide results and limits: People with Type 1 diabetes carried modestly yet significantly shorter TCRB CDR3s in all four CD4+ subsets.

Which antigens these TCRs recognize remains unknown. TCRB transcripts that were expressed got sequenced, as all of the isolated RNA had been reverse transcribed. Data came from immunoSEQ multiplex PCR; TCRdb stores just in-frame clones and leaves some out. This table has around 130,000 clones, around 9% appearing once. Sequencing was performed on central memory CD4+ T cells from blood. Receptor source: a man aged 25 to 45 with type 1 diabetes.

The rearrangement links TRBV27 to TRBJ2-3; TRBD1 matches 7 bases. The CDR3 totals 18 residues. Germline V lookup: CDR1 MNHEY, CDR2 SMNVEV (reference sequence). V was pared by 4 bases and J by 0 bases, with 13 bases of the junction left unmatched. CDR3 bases: TGTGCCAGCAGTTACAAAGGGGGACAGAAGACTAGCACAGATACGCAGTATTTT. Translating it yields CASSYKGGQKTSTDTQYF.

This clone was observed a handful of times. This chain joins TRBV2 and TRBJ1-1; D uncertain. The CDR3 is 12 residues long. The germline V gene encodes CDR1 SNHLY and CDR2 FYNNEI. With 8 bases removed from V and 2 bases from J, the gap between germline ends came to 9 bases. The CDR3 is CASSRVNTEAFF. CDR3 DNA sequence: TGTGCCAGCTCGCGGGTAAACACTGAAGCTTTCTTT.

The chain employs TRBV5-1 and TRBJ1-3; TRBD1 matches 7 bases. The V gene's germline CDR1 is SGHRS and CDR2 YFSETQ. The CDR3 runs 14 residues. The V and J ends lost 4 bases and 3 bases, in that order; junction bases with no gene match: 4. CDR3 bases: TGCGCCAGCAGCCTAACAGGGGATGGAAACACCATATATTTT. Its translation: CASSLTGDGNTIYF.

Only a few counts were recorded for this clone. The chain employs TRBV5-1 and TRBJ2-2, with D maybe TRBD1 (5 bases). CDR3 length equals 15 residues. Germline V CDR1 and CDR2: SGHRS, YFSETQ. V lost 4 bases to trimming and J lost 0 bases, with 10 bases between them. The chain's CDR3 is CASSTTGANTGELFF. The CDR3 DNA reads TGCGCCAGCAGCACAACAGGAGCGAACACCGGGGAGCTGTTTTTT.

This clone occurred a few times. V and J are TRBV28 and TRBJ2-7, with 9 bases that match TRBD1. The germline CDR1 and CDR2 sequences are MDHEN and SYDVKM. J lost 2 bases, V lost 5 bases, and 7 bases had no gene match. This CDR3 has 15 amino acids. The CDR3 nucleotides are TGTGCCAGCAGTCGGGGACAGGGATCCCCCTACGAGCAGTACTTC. It is translated as CASSRGQGSPYEQYF.

The V call is TRBV5-1, the J call TRBJ2-4; D might be TRBD1 (5 bases). V was shortened by 0 bases and J by 0 bases, with 7 bases between the two germline ends. Germline V gene data show CDR1 as SGHRS and CDR2 as YFSETQ. The CDR3 runs to 15 residues. CDR3 loop: CASSLATGAKNIQYF. DNA for the CDR3: TGCGCCAGCAGCTTGGCAACAGGAGCCAAAAACATTCAGTACTTC.

This sequence joins TRBV4-2 and TRBJ2-6; D call uncertain. Germline CDR1 reads LGHNA; CDR2 reads YNFKEQ. This CDR3 region has 15 residues. With 0 bases removed from V and 0 bases from J, the gap between germline ends came to 3 bases. The CDR3 bases are TGTGCCAGCAGCCAAGACCTCTCTGGGGCCAACGTCCTGACTTTC. Amino acids: CASSQDLSGANVLTF.

This clone showed up just a few times. The V gene is TRBV4-3, the J gene TRBJ1-2; 9 bases line up with TRBD1. From germline, CDR1 is LGHNA and CDR2 YSLEER. The CDR3 extends over 16 amino acids. Trimming removed 1 base from V and 4 bases from J; junction bases left unmatched: 7. The CDR3 sequence is CASSQGDRVATYGYTF. In DNA form, the CDR3 reads TGCGCCAGCAGCCAAGGGGACAGGGTGGCTACCTATGGCTACACCTTC.

V usage is TRBV18 and J usage is TRBJ2-7; 7 nucleotides line up with TRBD1. The trim removed 3 bases at V and 2 bases at J, leaving 10 bases unmatched. Germline V gene data show CDR1 as KGHSH and CDR2 as LQKENI. The CDR3 covers 16 residues. CDR3 nucleotide sequence: TGTGCCAGCTCACCGCGGACAGGCCGTTCCCCCTACGAGCAGTACTTC. It yields the protein CASSPRTGRSPYEQYF.

This clone appeared a few times. This chain joins TRBV7-6 and TRBJ1-5; 7 positions agree with TRBD1. V gave up 0 bases and J gave up 0 bases; unmatched junction bases: 5. The CDR3 is 17 amino acids. Germline V gene lookup returns CDR1 SGHVS and CDR2 FNYEAQ. The CDR3 DNA reads as TGTGCCAGCAGCTTAGCGACAGGGCCGTATAGCAATCAGCCCCAGCATTTT. It specifies CASSLATGPYSNQPQHF.

This clone has just a few counts. V usage is TRBV5-1 and J usage is TRBJ2-7; 7 nucleotides match TRBD1. After removal of 3 bases from V and 6 bases from J, the junction contained 9 bases not matched to a gene. Germline V gives CDR1 SGHRS, CDR2 YFSETQ. This CDR3 region has 14 residues. CDR3 nucleotide sequence: TGCGCCAGCAGCTGGAAGGGACAGCAGCCCGAGCAGTACTTC. Residues: CASSWKGQQPEQYF.

This rearrangement joins TRBV18 to TRBJ1-5; tentative D call: TRBD1 (5 bases). V lost 4 bases, J lost 1 base, and 14 bases lay in between. This CDR3 is 16 amino acids long. Germline CDR1 reads KGHSH; CDR2 reads LQKENI. CDR3 region: CASSRQGTLSNQPQHF. As DNA, the CDR3 is TGTGCCAGCTCACGTCAGGGAACCTTAAGCAATCAGCCCCAGCATTTT.